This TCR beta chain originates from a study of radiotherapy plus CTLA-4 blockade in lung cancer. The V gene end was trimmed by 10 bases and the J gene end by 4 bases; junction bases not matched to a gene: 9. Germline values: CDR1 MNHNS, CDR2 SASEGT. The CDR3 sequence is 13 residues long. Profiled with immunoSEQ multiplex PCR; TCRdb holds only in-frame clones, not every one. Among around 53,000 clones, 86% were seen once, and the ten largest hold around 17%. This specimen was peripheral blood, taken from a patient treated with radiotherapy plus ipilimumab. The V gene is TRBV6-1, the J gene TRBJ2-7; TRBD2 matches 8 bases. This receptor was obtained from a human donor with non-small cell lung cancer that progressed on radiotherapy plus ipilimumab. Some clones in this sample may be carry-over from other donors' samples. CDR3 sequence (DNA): TGTGCCATTACTATAGCGGGGAGATACGAGCAGTACTTC. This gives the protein CAITIAGRYEQYF.